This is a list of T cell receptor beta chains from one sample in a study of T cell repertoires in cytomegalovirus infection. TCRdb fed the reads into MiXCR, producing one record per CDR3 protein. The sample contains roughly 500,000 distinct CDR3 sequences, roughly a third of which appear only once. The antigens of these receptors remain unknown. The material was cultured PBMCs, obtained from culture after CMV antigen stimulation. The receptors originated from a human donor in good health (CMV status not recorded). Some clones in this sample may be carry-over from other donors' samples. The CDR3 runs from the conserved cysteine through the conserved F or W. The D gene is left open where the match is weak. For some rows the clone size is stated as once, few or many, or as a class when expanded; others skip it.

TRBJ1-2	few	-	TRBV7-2	CASSLVSGVDTYGYTF	TGTGCCAGCAGCTTAGTGTCAGGGGTTGATACCTATGGCTACACCTTC
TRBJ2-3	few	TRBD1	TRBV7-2	CAIGTGGADTQYF	TGTGCCATAGGGACAGGGGGCGCAGATACGCAGTATTTT
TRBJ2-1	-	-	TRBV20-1	CSASTWTADPYNEQFF	TGCAGTGCTTCTACCTGGACCGCGGACCCCTACAATGAGCAGTTCTTC
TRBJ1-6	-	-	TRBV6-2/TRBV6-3	CASSTTDASSYNSPLHF	TGTGCCAGCAGTACCACGGACGCGAGCTCCTATAATTCACCCCTCCACTTT
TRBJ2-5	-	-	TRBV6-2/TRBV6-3	CASSYLRGFQETQYF	TGTGCCAGCAGTTATCTTCGGGGATTCCAAGAGACCCAGTACTTC
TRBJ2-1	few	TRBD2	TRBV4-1	CASSQPWREGENEQFF	TGCGCCAGCAGCCAGCCTTGGCGGGAGGGTGAAAATGAGCAGTTCTTC
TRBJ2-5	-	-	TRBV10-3	CAISVEFIGNAAETQYF	TGTGCCATCAGTGTAGAATTCATCGGAAACGCAGCAGAGACCCAGTACTTC
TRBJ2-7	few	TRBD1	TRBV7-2	CASNLGQGVDEQYF	TGTGCCAGCAACCTAGGACAGGGGGTTGACGAGCAGTACTTC
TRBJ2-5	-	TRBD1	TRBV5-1	CASSLAVTGAETQYF	TGCGCCAGCAGCTTGGCTGTTACAGGGGCCGAGACCCAGTACTTC
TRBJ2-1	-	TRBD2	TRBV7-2	CASPDGGLAASSYNEQFF	TGTGCCAGCCCCGATGGGGGACTAGCGGCGAGCTCCTACAATGAGCAGTTCTTC
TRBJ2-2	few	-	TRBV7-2	CASSLPNTGELFF	TGTGCCAGCAGCTTACCAAACACCGGGGAGCTGTTTTTT
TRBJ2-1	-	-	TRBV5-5	CASTPVGYNEQFF	TGTGCCAGCACCCCTGTGGGCTACAATGAGCAGTTCTTC
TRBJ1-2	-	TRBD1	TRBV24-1	CATSNSAGTGYYGYTF	TGTGCCACCAGTAATTCAGCCGGGACAGGGTACTATGGCTACACCTTC
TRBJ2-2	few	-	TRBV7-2	CASHTKGRGTGELFF	TGTGCCAGCCACACCAAGGGGAGGGGGACCGGGGAGCTGTTTTTT
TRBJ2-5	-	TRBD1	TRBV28	CASSKDRAWETQYF	TGTGCCAGCAGCAAAGACAGGGCCTGGGAGACCCAGTACTTC
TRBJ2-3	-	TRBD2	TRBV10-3	CATGTSGSGTDTQYF	TGTGCCACCGGGACTAGCGGGAGTGGAACAGATACGCAGTATTTT
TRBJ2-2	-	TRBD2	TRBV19	CAPQTGLAGEGTGELFF	TGTGCCCCCCAGACGGGACTAGCGGGAGAGGGCACCGGGGAGCTGTTTTTT
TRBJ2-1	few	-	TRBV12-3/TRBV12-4	CASSPPVERYYNEQFF	TGTGCCAGCAGCCCCCCGGTGGAGCGCTACTACAATGAGCAGTTCTTC
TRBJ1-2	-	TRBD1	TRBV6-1	CASRPQGARGYGYTF	TGTGCCAGCAGACCACAGGGGGCGCGGGGGTATGGCTACACCTTC
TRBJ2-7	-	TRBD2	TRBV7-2	CASSPKGWAGGYEQYF	TGTGCCAGCAGCCCTAAAGGGTGGGCGGGGGGTTACGAGCAGTACTTC
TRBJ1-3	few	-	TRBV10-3	CASVRDGSGNTIYF	TGTGCCTCCGTCCGGGACGGCTCTGGAAACACCATATATTTT
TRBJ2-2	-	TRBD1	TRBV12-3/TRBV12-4	CASRQGQGNAGELFF	TGTGCCAGCAGACAGGGACAGGGGAATGCCGGGGAGCTGTTTTTT
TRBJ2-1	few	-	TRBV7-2	CASSFGPSEYNEQFF	TGTGCCAGCAGCTTCGGGCCATCGGAATACAATGAGCAGTTCTTC
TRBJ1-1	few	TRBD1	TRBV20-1	CSALTWTGNTEAFF	TGCAGTGCCCTGACGTGGACAGGGAACACTGAAGCTTTCTTT
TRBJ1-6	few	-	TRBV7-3	CASSSETGPFSPLHF	TGTGCCAGCAGCTCAGAAACAGGTCCTTTCTCACCCCTCCACTTT
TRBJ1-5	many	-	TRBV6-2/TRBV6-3	CASSYRSPNQPQHF	TGTGCCAGCAGTTACAGATCTCCCAATCAGCCCCAGCATTTT
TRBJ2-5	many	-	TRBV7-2	CASSVGLQGGETQYF	TGTGCCAGCAGCGTGGGGTTACAGGGTGGAGAGACCCAGTACTTC
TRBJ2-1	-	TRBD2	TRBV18	CASSPSTSGRYNEQFF	TGTGCCAGCTCACCGTCGACTAGCGGTCGGTACAATGAGCAGTTCTTC
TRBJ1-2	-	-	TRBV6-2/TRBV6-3	CASSYWSYGYTF	TGTGCCAGCAGTTACTGGAGCTATGGCTACACCTTC
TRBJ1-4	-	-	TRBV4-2	CASSQVSGWSNEKLFF	TGTGCCAGCAGCCAAGTTTCGGGTTGGAGTAATGAAAAACTGTTTTTT
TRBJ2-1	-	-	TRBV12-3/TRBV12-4	CASNHLMSSYNEQFF	TGTGCCAGCAATCATTTGATGAGCTCCTACAATGAGCAGTTCTTC
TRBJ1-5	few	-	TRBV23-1	CAGIPRGGNQPQHF	TGCGCCGGCATTCCACGGGGAGGCAATCAGCCCCAGCATTTT
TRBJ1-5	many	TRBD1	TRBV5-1	CASSLEGQNQPQHF	TGCGCCAGCAGCTTAGAGGGACAGAATCAGCCCCAGCATTTT
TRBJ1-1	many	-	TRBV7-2	CASGFNTEAFF	TGTGCCAGCGGATTTAACACTGAAGCTTTCTTT
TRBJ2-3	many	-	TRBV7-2	CASSFASSVATDTQYF	TGTGCCAGCAGCTTCGCGTCCTCAGTCGCCACAGATACGCAGTATTTT
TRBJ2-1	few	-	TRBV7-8	CASSAIRIGNEQFF	TGTGCCAGCAGCGCGATAAGGATTGGCAATGAGCAGTTCTTC
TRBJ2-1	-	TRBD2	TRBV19	CASNPREENYNEQFF	TGTGCCAGTAACCCCCGGGAGGAAAACTACAATGAGCAGTTCTTC
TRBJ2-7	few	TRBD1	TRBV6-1	CAGDRGDNEQYF	TGTGCCGGCGACAGGGGGGATAACGAGCAGTACTTC
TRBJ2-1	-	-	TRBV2	CASSGGFLASYNEQFF	TGTGCCAGCAGTGGAGGATTTCTAGCGTCCTACAATGAGCAGTTCTTC
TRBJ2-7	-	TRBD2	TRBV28	CASTHYAGGLYEQYF	TGTGCCAGCACCCATTATGCGGGAGGGCTATACGAGCAGTACTTC